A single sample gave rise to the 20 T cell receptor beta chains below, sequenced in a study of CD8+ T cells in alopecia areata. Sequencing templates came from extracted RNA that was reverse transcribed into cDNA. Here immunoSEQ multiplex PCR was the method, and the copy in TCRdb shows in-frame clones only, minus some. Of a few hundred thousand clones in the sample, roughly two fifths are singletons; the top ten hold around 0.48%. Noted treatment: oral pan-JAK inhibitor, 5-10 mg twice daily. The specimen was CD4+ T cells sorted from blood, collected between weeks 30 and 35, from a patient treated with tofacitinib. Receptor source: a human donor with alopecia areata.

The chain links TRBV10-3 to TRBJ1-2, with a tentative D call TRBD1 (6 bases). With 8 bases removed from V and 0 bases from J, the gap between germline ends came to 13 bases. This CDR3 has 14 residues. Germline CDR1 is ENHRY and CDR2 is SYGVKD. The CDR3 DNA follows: TGTGCCATCCCCGGGGGCCCCCCTAACTATGGCTACACCTTC. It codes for CAIPGGPPNYGYTF.

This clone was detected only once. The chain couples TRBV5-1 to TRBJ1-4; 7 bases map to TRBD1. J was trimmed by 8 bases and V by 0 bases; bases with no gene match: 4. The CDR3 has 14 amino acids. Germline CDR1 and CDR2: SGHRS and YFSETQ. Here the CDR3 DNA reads TGCGCCAGCAGCTTGGGACAGGGTCGGGAAAAACTGTTTTTT. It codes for CASSLGQGREKLFF. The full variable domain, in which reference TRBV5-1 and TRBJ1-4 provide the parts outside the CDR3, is KAGVTQTPRYLIKTRGQQVTLSCSPISGHRSVSWYQQTPGQGLQFLFEYFSETQRNKGNFPGRFSGRQFSNSRSEMNVSTLELGDSALYLCASSLGQGREKLFFGSGTQLSVL.

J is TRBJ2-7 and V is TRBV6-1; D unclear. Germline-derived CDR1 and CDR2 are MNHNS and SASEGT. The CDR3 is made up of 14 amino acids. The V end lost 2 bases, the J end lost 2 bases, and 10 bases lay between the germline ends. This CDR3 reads CASSEPHLTYEQYF. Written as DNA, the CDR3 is TGTGCCAGCAGTGAACCGCATCTCACCTACGAGCAGTACTTC.

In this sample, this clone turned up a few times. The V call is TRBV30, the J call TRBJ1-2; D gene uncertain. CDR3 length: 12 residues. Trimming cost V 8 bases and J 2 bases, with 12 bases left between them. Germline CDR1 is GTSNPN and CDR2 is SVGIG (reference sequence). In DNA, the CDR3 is TGTGCCCGGCTCGAATTGAACTATGGCTACACCTTC. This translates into CARLELNYGYTF.

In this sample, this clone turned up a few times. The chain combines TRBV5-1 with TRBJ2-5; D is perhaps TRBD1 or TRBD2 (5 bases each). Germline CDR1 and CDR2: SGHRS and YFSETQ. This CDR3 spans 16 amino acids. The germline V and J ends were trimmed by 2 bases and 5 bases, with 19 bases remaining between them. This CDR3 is CASSLPGPHPWETQYF. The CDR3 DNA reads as TGCGCCAGCAGCTTACCGGGACCCCACCCGTGGGAGACCCAGTACTTC.

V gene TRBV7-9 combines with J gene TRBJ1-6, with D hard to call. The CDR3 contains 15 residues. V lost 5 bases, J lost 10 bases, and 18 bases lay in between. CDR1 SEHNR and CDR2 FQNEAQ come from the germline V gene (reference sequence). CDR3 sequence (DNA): TGTGCCAGCAGCCCCGGACTAAACGGGATATCACCCCTCCACTTT. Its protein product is CASSPGLNGISPLHF.

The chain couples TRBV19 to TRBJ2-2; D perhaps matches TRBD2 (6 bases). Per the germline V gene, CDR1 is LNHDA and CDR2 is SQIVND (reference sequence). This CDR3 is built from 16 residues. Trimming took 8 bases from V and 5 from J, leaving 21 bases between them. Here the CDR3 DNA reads TGTGCCAGTGGGGGTTTAGCGGCCCAATTTACCGGGGAGCTGTTTTTT. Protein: CASGGLAAQFTGELFF.

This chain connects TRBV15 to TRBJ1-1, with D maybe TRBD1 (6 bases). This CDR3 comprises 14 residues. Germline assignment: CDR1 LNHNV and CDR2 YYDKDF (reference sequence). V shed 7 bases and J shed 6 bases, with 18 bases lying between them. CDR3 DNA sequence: TGTGCCACCAACAAAGGCGGGGGCGGTTCTGAAGCTTTCTTT. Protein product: CATNKGGGGSEAFF.

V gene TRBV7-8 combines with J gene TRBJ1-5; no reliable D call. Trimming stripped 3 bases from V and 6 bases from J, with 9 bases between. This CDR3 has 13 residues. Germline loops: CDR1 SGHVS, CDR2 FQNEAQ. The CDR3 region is CASSLGWTQPQHF. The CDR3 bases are TGTGCCAGCAGCTTGGGTTGGACTCAGCCCCAGCATTTT.

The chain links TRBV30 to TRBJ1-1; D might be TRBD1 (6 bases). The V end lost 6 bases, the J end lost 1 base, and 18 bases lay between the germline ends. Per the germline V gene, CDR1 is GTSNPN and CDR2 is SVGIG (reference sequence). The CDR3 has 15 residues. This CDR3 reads CACRPSGTSNTEAFF. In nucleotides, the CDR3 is TGTGCCTGCCGACCCTCCGGGACATCGAACACTGAAGCTTTCTTT. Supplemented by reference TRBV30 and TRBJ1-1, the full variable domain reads SQTIHQWPATLVQPVGSPLSLECTVEGTSNPNLYWYRQAAGRGLQLLFYSVGIGQISSEVPQNLSASRPQDRQFILSSKKLLLSDSGFYLCACRPSGTSNTEAFFGQGTRLTVV.

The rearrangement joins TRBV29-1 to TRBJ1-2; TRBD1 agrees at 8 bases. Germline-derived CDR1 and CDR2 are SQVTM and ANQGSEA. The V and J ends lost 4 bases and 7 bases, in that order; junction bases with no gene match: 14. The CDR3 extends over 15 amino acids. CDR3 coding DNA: TGCAGCGTTGGCCCGATCTCGGACAGGGCGACTGGCTACACCTTC. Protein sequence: CSVGPISDRATGYTF.

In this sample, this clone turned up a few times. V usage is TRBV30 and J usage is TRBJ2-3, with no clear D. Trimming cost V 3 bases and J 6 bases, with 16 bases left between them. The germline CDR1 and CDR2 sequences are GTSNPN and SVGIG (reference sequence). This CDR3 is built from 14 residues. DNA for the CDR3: TGTGCCTGGAGAAGTGGGCAGGTTCGGGATACGCAGTATTTT. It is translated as CAWRSGQVRDTQYF.

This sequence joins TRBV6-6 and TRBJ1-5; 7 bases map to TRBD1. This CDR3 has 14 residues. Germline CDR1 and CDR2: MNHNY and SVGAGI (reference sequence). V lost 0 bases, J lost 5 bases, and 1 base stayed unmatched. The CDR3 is CASSYSGGHQPQHF. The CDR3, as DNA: TGTGCCAGCAGTTACTCAGGGGGCCATCAGCCCCAGCATTTT.

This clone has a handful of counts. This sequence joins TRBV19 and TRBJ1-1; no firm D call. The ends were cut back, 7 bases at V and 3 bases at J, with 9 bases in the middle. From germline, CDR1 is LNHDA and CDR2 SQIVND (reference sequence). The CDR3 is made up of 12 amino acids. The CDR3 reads CASKGMDTEAFF. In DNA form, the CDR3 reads TGTGCCAGTAAGGGAATGGACACTGAAGCTTTCTTT.

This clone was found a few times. The CDR3 DNA sequence: TGTGCCAGCAGCCAAGACCGGACTAGCCCCTACGAGCAGTACTTC. Translation: CASSQDRTSPYEQYF. The chain has TRBV4-2 and TRBJ2-7, with 8 bases identical to TRBD2. The CDR3 is 15 residues long. V dropped 0 bases and J dropped 2; count of bases not matched to a gene: 3. Germline values: CDR1 LGHNA, CDR2 YNFKEQ.

The CDR3 DNA reads TGTGCCAGCAGCCCCGACCAGCGGCTCTTGAACACTGAAGCTTTCTTT. Protein sequence: CASSPDQRLLNTEAFF. The chain links TRBV7-8 to TRBJ1-1; D is unresolved. The CDR3 runs to 16 residues. The V gene lost 5 bases and the J gene lost 0 bases, with 16 bases spanning the gap. The germline CDR1 and CDR2 sequences are SGHVS and FQNEAQ.

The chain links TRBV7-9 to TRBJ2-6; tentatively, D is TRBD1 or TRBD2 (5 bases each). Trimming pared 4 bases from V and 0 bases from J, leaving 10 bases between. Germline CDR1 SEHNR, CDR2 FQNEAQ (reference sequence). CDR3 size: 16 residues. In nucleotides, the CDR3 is TGTGCCAGCAGCTCGGGACGGAACTCTGGGGCCAACGTCCTGACTTTC. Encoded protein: CASSSGRNSGANVLTF.

As DNA, the CDR3 is TGCAGCTCTCTCAGGGGGACCACTGAAGCTTTCTTT. Protein: CSSLRGTTEAFF. The chain is built from TRBV29-1 and TRBJ1-1, with 7 bases lining up with TRBD1. V gave up 8 bases and J gave up 4 bases; unmatched junction bases: 7. There are 12 residues in the CDR3. The V gene's germline CDR1 is SQVTM and CDR2 ANQGSEA.

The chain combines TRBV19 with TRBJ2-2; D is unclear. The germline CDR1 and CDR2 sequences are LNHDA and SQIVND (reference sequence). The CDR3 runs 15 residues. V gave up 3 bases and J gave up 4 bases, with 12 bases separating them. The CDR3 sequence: CASSISGGATGELFF. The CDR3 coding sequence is TGTGCCAGTAGTATTTCGGGCGGAGCCACCGGGGAGCTGTTTTTT.

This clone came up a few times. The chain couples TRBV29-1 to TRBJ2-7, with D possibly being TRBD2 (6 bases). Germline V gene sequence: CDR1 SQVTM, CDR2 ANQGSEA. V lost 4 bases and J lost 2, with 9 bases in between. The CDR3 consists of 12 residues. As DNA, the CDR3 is TGCAGCGTTGGGGGACTGACCTACGAGCAGTACTTC. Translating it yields CSVGGLTYEQYF.